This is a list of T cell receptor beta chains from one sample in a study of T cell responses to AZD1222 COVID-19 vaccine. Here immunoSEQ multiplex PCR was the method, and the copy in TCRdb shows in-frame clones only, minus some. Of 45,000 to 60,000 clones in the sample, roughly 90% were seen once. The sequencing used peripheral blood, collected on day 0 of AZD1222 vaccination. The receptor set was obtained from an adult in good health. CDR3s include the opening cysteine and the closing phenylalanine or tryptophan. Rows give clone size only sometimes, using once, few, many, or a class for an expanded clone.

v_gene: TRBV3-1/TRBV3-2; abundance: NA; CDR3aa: CASSPMTAINEKLFF
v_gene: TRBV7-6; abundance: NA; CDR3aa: CASSLIGLGGQETQYF
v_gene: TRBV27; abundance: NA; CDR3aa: CASSRDGLNYGYTF
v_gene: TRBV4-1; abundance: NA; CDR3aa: CASRIQEGNEKLFF
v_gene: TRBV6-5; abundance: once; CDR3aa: CASRPGVLGNTIYF
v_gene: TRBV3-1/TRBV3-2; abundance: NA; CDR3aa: CASSQDPGNTEAFF
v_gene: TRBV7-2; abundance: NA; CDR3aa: CASSLGSSGSRYNEQFF
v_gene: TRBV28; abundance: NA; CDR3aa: CASKTAHSPLHF
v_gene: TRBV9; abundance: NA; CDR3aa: CASSVATGGYEAFF
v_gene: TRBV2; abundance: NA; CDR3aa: CASREGRFADQETQYF
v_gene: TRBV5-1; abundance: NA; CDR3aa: CASIPDPGGRVAEAFF
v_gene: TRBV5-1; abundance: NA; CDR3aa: CASSDGLNTEAFF
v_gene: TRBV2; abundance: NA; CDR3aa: CASSDRKIPREYEQYF
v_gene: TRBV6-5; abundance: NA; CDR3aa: CASSYASVYGYEQYF
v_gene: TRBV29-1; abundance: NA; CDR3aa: CSFDSRETQYF
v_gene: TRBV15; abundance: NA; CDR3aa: CATRGSLGNTIYF
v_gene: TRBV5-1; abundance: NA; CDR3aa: CASSQDTNSYEQYF
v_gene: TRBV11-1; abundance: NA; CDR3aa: CATRTDLAHNEQFF
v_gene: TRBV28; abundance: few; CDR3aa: CASTRLGQGSVQPQHF
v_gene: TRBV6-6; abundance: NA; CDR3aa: CASSRQGAQSNQPQHF
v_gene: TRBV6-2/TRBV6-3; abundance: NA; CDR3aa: CASSYSSPAWWYEQYF
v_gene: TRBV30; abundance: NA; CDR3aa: CAWSARDRGWPQHF
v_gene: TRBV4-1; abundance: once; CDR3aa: CASSRTRFEAGGTGELFF
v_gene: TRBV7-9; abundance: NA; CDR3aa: CASSLGTQPQHF
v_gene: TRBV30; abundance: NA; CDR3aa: CAWSRTSGKDEQYF
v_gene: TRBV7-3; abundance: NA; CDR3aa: CASSPGLFGGYTF
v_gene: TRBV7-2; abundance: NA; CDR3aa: CASSLASGTGELFF
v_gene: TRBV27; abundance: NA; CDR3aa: CASQGTATNEKLFF
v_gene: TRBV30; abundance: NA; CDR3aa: CAWSVGVHPTDTQYF
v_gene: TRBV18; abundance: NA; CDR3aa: CASSPSRGRRNTGELFF
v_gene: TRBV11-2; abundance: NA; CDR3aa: CASSPGQYYGYTF
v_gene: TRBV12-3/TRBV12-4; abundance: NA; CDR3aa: CASSLLKGTQYF
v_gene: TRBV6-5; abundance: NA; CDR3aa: CASSLAISTDTQYF
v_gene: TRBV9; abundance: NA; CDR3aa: CASSLPGRYNEQFF
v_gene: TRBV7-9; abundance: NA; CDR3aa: CASSSGGTVLDTQYF
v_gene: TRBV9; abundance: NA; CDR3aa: CASLVDKETGWGYTF
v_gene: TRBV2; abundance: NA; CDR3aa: CASRQTGLNTEAFF
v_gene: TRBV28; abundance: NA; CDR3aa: CASRTSGYYGYTF
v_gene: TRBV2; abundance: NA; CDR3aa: CASSVLRQRGTGELFF
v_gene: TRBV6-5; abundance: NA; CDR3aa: CASSYQTSVTGELFF
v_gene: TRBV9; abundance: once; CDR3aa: CASSVGGSGNTGELFF
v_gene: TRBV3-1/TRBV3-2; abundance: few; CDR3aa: CASSQHGQGGHYGYTF
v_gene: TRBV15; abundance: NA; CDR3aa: CATSRGLAAYEQYF
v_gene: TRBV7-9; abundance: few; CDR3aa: CASSQSNYGYTF
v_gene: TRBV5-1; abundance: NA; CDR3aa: CASSRFGSGSNSYEQYF
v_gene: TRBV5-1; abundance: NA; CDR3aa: CASSLGRIETQYF
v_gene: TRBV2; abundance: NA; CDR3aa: CASRETGRDGYTF
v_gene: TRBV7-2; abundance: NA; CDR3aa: CASSFAGPVKGYTF
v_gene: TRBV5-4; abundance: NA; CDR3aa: CASSFEPTDTQYF
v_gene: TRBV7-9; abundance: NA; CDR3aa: CASSIENGAIRTDTQYF
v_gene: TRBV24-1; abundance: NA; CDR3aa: CATSDLQGTSNEQFF
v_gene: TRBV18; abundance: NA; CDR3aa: CASSPPTGADYGYTF